These 10 T cell receptor beta chains share one sample of origin, sequenced in a study of blood T cell repertoires in COVID-19. TCRdb's copy holds only in-frame clones and misses some; the assay was immunoSEQ multiplex PCR. Of roughly 200,000 clones in the sample, over 75% were seen once. Sequenced sample: peripheral blood. Receptors were obtained from a person between 65 and 79 years old with COVID-19, enrolled during active disease.

This chain joins TRBV5-1 and TRBJ2-7; TRBD2 agrees at 10 bases. The V gene's germline CDR1 is SGHRS and CDR2 YFSETQ. The trim removed 3 bases at V and 11 bases at J, leaving 14 bases unmatched. The CDR3 is made up of 15 amino acids. DNA of the CDR3: TGCGCCAGCAGCTCCTGGACTAGCGGAAATGATTTGAAGTACTTC. Its protein product is CASSSWTSGNDLKYF.

The chain is built from TRBV4-1 and TRBJ1-5; no clear D gene. The CDR3 extends over 16 amino acids. Between the trimmed V and J ends, which lost 0 bases and 4 bases, there was a span of 13 bases. Germline V CDR1 and CDR2: MGHRA, YSYEKL. The CDR3 loop is CASSQDDTATNQPQHF. For the CDR3, the DNA is TGCGCCAGCAGCCAAGACGACACCGCTACAAATCAGCCCCAGCATTTT.

J is TRBJ1-5 and V is TRBV7-2, with 7 bases aligning to TRBD1. CDR1 and CDR2 (germline): SGHTA, FQGNSA. With V trimmed by 2 bases and J by 2 bases, 6 bases remained unmatched. This CDR3 region has 16 residues. Here the CDR3 DNA reads TGTGCCAGCAGCTTAAGGGGACAGTCGGGCAATCAGCCCCAGCATTTT. Its protein product is CASSLRGQSGNQPQHF.

This rearrangement joins TRBV27 to TRBJ2-2; D is ambiguous. Germline V gene lookup returns CDR1 MNHEY and CDR2 SMNVEV (reference sequence). The germline V and J ends were trimmed by 7 bases and 5 bases, with 8 bases remaining between them. This CDR3 has 12 residues. The CDR3 loop is CASTSRTGELFF. In nucleotides, the CDR3 is TGTGCCAGCACCTCACGGACCGGGGAGCTGTTTTTT.

The CDR3 loop reads CASSLQAGSDEQYF. The DNA for the CDR3 is TGTGCCAGCAGTTTACAGGCGGGGTCGGACGAGCAGTACTTC. The gene calls are TRBV27 and TRBJ2-7; TRBD2 might be the D (6 bases). CDR1 and CDR2 from the germline V gene are MNHEY and SMNVEV (reference sequence). V lost 2 bases, J lost 5 bases, and 13 bases lay in between. This CDR3 spans 14 amino acids.

This clone was seen a single time. CDR3 sequence reads: CATSGRTGVGSENIQYF. The CDR3 nucleotides are TGTGCCACCAGTGGTAGGACAGGGGTCGGGTCTGAAAACATTCAGTACTTC. The J gene is TRBJ2-4, the V gene TRBV24-1; 9 positions agree with TRBD1. V shed 5 bases, J shed 5 bases, and the junction held 12 bases outside the gene matches. The germline CDR1 and CDR2 sequences are KGHDR and SFDVKD. The CDR3 sequence is 17 residues long.

The gene calls are TRBV5-1 and TRBJ2-1, with unresolved D. This CDR3 is built from 13 residues. Germline-derived CDR1 and CDR2 are SGHRS and YFSETQ. Trimming left V 0 bases short and J 2 bases short, with 3 bases between. CDR3 coding DNA: TGCGCCAGCAGCTTGGATACCTACAATGAGCAGTTCTTC. Translation: CASSLDTYNEQFF.

The chain employs TRBV4-3 and TRBJ2-2; no clear D. The length of the CDR3 is 13 residues. Trimming pared 0 bases from V and 6 bases from J, leaving 5 bases between. The V gene's germline CDR1 is LGHNA and CDR2 YSLEER. CDR3 sequence reads: CASSQELAGELFF. CDR3 in DNA: TGCGCCAGCAGCCAAGAGTTAGCCGGGGAGCTGTTTTTT.

This chain connects TRBV6-2 or TRBV6-3 to TRBJ2-1, with TRBD2 matching 16 bases. This CDR3 spans 17 amino acids. Per germline, CDR1 MNHEY and CDR2 SVGEGT. Losses at the gene ends were 5 bases for V and 5 bases for J; bases not matched to a gene: 6. The CDR3 is CASSKGTSGREDNEQFF. DNA of the CDR3: TGTGCCAGCAGTAAAGGGACTAGCGGGAGGGAGGACAATGAGCAGTTCTTC.

J is TRBJ2-7 and V is TRBV7-8, with 7 positions matching TRBD2. The CDR3 has 14 amino acids. The germline V gene has CDR1 SGHVS and CDR2 FQNEAQ. The trim removed 5 bases at V and 2 bases at J, leaving 6 bases unmatched. Here the CDR3 reads CASSRGLSAYEQYF. CDR3 nucleotides: TGTGCCAGCAGCCGGGGACTATCTGCCTACGAGCAGTACTTC.